The source of this TCR beta chain is a study of human T cells and chemical hapten exposure. Authors' methods: Sample TCR counts, which ranged from roughly 23,224 to 750,000, had a median of roughly 96,000. TCRdb processed the RACE reads anew with MiXCR; each CDR3 protein has one entry. TCRdb, not the original authors, processed these V and J calls. The data hold 75,000 to 100,000 distinct CDR3 sequences, with over 8% observed a single time. V was pared by 7 bases and J by 7 bases, with 15 bases of the junction left unmatched. This CDR3 spans 15 amino acids. Time point meaning: healthy volunteer bleed at 2 weeks. Unfractionated whole blood yielded the extracted total RNA.

This TCR was recovered from a female donor in good health. Some clones in this sample may be carry-over from other donors' samples. Sequencing was done on a sample of whole blood. The chain carries TRBV12-3 or TRBV12-4 and TRBJ2-7; TRBD1 matches at 8 bases. CDR3 in amino acids: CASTTTGQGAGEQYF. CDR3 bases: TGTGCCAGCACCACAACGGGTCAGGGGGCGGGGGAGCAGTACTTC.